The 32 T cell receptor beta chains below were found in one sample sequenced in a study of T cells after yellow fever vaccination. TCRdb analysed the 5' RACE reads with MiXCR anew, one entry per CDR3 protein. The sample contains some 110,000 distinct CDR3 sequences, 6.5% to 9% of which appear only once. The sample in question was CD4+ T cells sorted from PBMCs, obtained about 49 days after the first yellow fever vaccination. The source of these receptors is a man in his late teens or twenties who received the YFV17D yellow fever vaccine.

Ten or more counts support this clonotype. J is TRBJ2-7 and V is TRBV7-3, with a tentative D call TRBD2 (6 bases). The CDR3 loop spans 14 amino acids. The germline CDR1 and CDR2 sequences are SGHTA and FQGTGA. Trimming took off 2 bases at V and 3 bases at J, with 11 bases between the two ends. CDR3 nucleotides: TGTGCCAGCAGCTTAGGGGGGAATGGCTACGAGCAGTACTTC. Translating gives CASSLGGNGYEQYF.

This clonotype turned up a few times. The gene calls are TRBV6-1 and TRBJ1-1, with D perhaps TRBD1 (6 bases). The ends were cut back, 4 bases at V and 11 bases at J, with 14 bases in the middle. The CDR3 is made up of 12 amino acids. Germline V lookup: CDR1 MNHNS, CDR2 SASEGT. The CDR3 DNA reads TGTGCCAGCAGTGGGGGGACATTTTCGGCTTTCTTT. It codes for CASSGGTFSAFF.

This clonotype was detected many times. This chain uses TRBV7-2 with TRBJ2-3, with 9 bases aligning to TRBD2. The CDR3 consists of 15 residues. Trimming at V came to 3 bases and at J to 3 bases, leaving 4 bases not matched to a gene. CDR1 is SGHTA and CDR2 is FQGNSA in the germline V gene. The CDR3 DNA sequence: TGTGCCAGCAGCTTGGGCGGGGGGGTGACAGATACGCAGTATTTT. The encoded protein is CASSLGGGVTDTQYF.

This clonotype was observed many times. The V and J genes are TRBV5-1 and TRBJ2-5; D remains ambiguous. Trimming left V 3 bases short and J 2 bases short, with 8 bases between. This CDR3 has 13 residues. CDR1 is SGHRS, CDR2 YFSETQ, per germline. As DNA, the CDR3 is TGCGCCAGCAGCTCTGGCAGACAAGAGACCCAGTACTTC. It translates to CASSSGRQETQYF. The full variable domain, rest sourced from reference TRBV5-1 and TRBJ2-5, is KAGVTQTPRYLIKTRGQQVTLSCSPISGHRSVSWYQQTPGQGLQFLFEYFSETQRNKGNFPGRFSGRQFSNSRSEMNVSTLELGDSALYLCASSSGRQETQYFGPGTRLLVL.

This sequence joins TRBV12-3 or TRBV12-4 and TRBJ1-5, with D hard to call. The CDR3 spans 12 residues. V dropped 5 bases and J dropped 7 bases, with 9 bases sitting between them. The CDR3 loop reads CASSLPRQPQHF. For the CDR3, the DNA is TGTGCCAGCAGTCTGCCCAGGCAGCCCCAGCATTTT.

This clonotype was seen at least ten times. The chain couples TRBV5-5 to TRBJ2-6; 8 bases are a match to TRBD2. The CDR3 has 18 amino acids. Per germline, CDR1 SGHKS and CDR2 YYEKEE (reference sequence). The V segment lost 5 bases and the J segment 8 bases; nucleotides outside the gene matches: 18. The CDR3: CASSFGQVGRAVSNVLTF. The CDR3 DNA follows: TGTGCCAGCAGTTTTGGACAAGTCGGGAGGGCTGTGTCCAACGTCCTGACTTTC.

This clonotype was counted at least ten times. The chain couples TRBV21-1 to TRBJ2-5; the table names TRBD2, a call not compared with the DNA. TRBV21-1 has pseudogene status. The CDR3 totals 17 residues. CDR3 sequence reads: CASSNPSSGASSETQYF. The CDR3, as DNA: TGTGCCAGCAGCAACCCTTCTAGCGGGGCATCCTCAGAGACCCAGTACTTC.

The chain's CDR3 is CASSPQLAGGQETQYF. As DNA, the CDR3 is TGTGCCAGCAGCCCGCAGCTAGCGGGGGGGCAGGAGACCCAGTACTTC. The chain combines TRBV7-2 with TRBJ2-5; 12 nucleotides line up with TRBD2. The trim removed 5 bases at V and 5 bases at J, leaving 9 bases unmatched. Germline V lookup: CDR1 SGHTA, CDR2 FQGNSA. The CDR3 sequence is 16 residues long.

This clonotype occurred many times. The rearrangement links TRBV9 to TRBJ2-7, with D possibly being TRBD1 (7 bases). CDR1 is SGDLS and CDR2 is YYNGEE in the germline V gene. Trimming removed 0 bases at V and 6 bases at J, with 13 bases between. The CDR3 loop spans 14 amino acids. The CDR3: CASSVAPQGGEQYF. CDR3 nucleotide sequence: TGTGCCAGCAGCGTAGCTCCCCAGGGGGGCGAGCAGTACTTC.

This clonotype was seen at least ten times. The chain combines TRBV7-3 with TRBJ1-1, with a tentative D call TRBD1 (5 bases). The CDR3 length is 14 residues. Looked up from germline, CDR1 is SGHTA and CDR2 is FQGTGA. Trimming shortened V by 4 bases and J by 5 bases, and 14 bases separated the two germline ends. The DNA of the CDR3 is TGTGCCAGCAGCTCAGGGACGGGGAGGACTGAAGCTTTCTTT. Its translation is CASSSGTGRTEAFF.

For this clonotype: A clone one base away is much larger, so this may be a read error. This rearrangement joins TRBV11-2 to TRBJ2-4, with 8 nucleotides matching TRBD2. Germline lookup yields CDR1 SGHAT and CDR2 FQNNGV. Unmatched junction bases numbered 14, after V lost 5 bases and J lost 2 bases. This CDR3 comprises 18 residues. CDR3 sequence reads: CASSRGLVGGLTKNIQYF. The DNA for the CDR3 is TGTGCCAGCAGCCGGGGACTAGTAGGGGGGCTAACCAAAAACATTCAGTACTTC.

As to this clonotype: It may be a read error: a sequence one base away is much more abundant. The rearrangement joins TRBV12-5 to TRBJ2-5, with D perhaps assigned TRBD1 or TRBD2 (5 bases each). Deletions cut 1 base from V and 2 bases from J, with 17 bases between. Per germline, CDR1 LGHNT and CDR2 FRNRAP. The CDR3 has 17 residues. CDR3 sequence: CASGLGLTGPAQETQYF. The CDR3 DNA follows: TGTGCTAGTGGTTTGGGACTCACGGGGCCTGCACAAGAGACCCAGTACTTC.

The J gene is TRBJ1-6, the V gene TRBV6-1; no reliable D call. Germline V gene data show CDR1 as MNHNS and CDR2 as SASEGT. The CDR3 is 18 amino acids. With 1 base removed from V and 0 bases from J, the gap between germline ends came to 13 bases. The CDR3: CASSEEGGSYSYNSPLHF. The CDR3 coding sequence is TGTGCCAGCAGTGAAGAAGGCGGAAGTTACTCCTATAATTCACCCCTCCACTTT.

This clonotype was detected ten times or more. The V and J genes are TRBV11-2 and TRBJ1-1; D possibly corresponds to TRBD1 (5 bases). Germline CDR1 SGHAT, CDR2 FQNNGV. The CDR3 totals 16 residues. V lost 6 bases and J lost 0, with 17 bases in between. CDR3 nucleotide sequence: TGTGCCAGCAGACCCACGAGGGGATTTATGAACACTGAAGCTTTCTTT. Amino acids: CASRPTRGFMNTEAFF.

This clonotype was seen repeatedly, ten times or more. The chain combines TRBV7-9 with TRBJ2-3; 13 nucleotides line up with TRBD2. The ends lost 5 bases at V and 4 bases at J; junction bases unmatched: 3. The CDR3 length is 15 residues. Germline lookup yields CDR1 SEHNR and CDR2 FQNEAQ (reference sequence). The DNA for the CDR3 is TGTGCCAGCAGCCGACTAGCGGGGGGTGCAGATACGCAGTATTTT. This gives the protein CASSRLAGGADTQYF.

This clonotype was recorded many times. The chain is built from TRBV4-3 and TRBJ2-6; D might be TRBD1 or TRBD2, each matching 6 bases. In germline, CDR1 is LGHNA, CDR2 YSLEER. The V and J ends lost 1 base and 1 base respectively, with 11 bases between them. This CDR3 is 17 amino acids long. Written as DNA, the CDR3 is TGCGCCAGCAGCCAAGTGCCGGGGGCGTCTGGGGCCAACGTCCTGACTTTC. It yields the protein CASSQVPGASGANVLTF.

This clonotype was seen at least ten times. J is TRBJ2-5 and V is TRBV11-2; tentatively, D is TRBD1 (5 bases). The CDR3 runs 16 residues. V was shortened by 3 bases and J by 3 bases, with 17 bases between the two germline ends. CDR1 and CDR2 from the germline V gene are SGHAT and FQNNGV. As DNA, the CDR3 is TGTGCCAGCAGCTTGTCGCTGGGTGTGACAGAAGAGACCCAGTACTTC. This sequence encodes CASSLSLGVTEETQYF. Based on the CDR3 plus reference TRBV11-2 and TRBJ2-5, the full variable domain is EAGVAQSPRYKIIEKRQSVAFWCNPISGHATLYWYQQILGQGPKLLIQFQNNGVVDDSQLPKDRFSAERLKGVDSTLKIQPAKLEDSAVYLCASSLSLGVTEETQYFGPGTRLLVL.

Ten or more counts support this clonotype. This rearrangement joins TRBV2 to TRBJ2-3, with a tentative D call TRBD1 (5 bases). Between the trimmed V and J ends, which lost 6 bases and 6 bases, there was a span of 19 bases. There are 15 residues in the CDR3. In germline, CDR1 is SNHLY, CDR2 FYNNEI. In nucleotides, the CDR3 is TGTGCCAGCAGAGATGACGGAGCAGGGTGGGATACGCAGTATTTT. The encoded protein is CASRDDGAGWDTQYF.

Ten or more counts support this clonotype. The chain combines TRBV5-1 with TRBJ2-5, with 10 positions matching TRBD2. The CDR3 runs to 14 residues. After removal of 9 bases from V and 2 bases from J, the junction contained 7 bases not matched to a gene. Germline loops: CDR1 SGHRS, CDR2 YFSETQ. CDR3 amino acids: CATKGLAVQETQYF. CDR3 nucleotide sequence: TGCGCCACCAAAGGACTAGCGGTTCAAGAGACCCAGTACTTC.

Ten or more counts support this clonotype. The gene calls are TRBV5-5 and TRBJ1-2; D is unresolved. The CDR3 runs 16 residues. Trimming took 2 bases from V and 0 from J, leaving 14 bases between them. Germline lookup yields CDR1 SGHKS and CDR2 YYEKEE (reference sequence). CDR3 bases: TGTGCCAGCAGCTTCGGACCTCAGGTTTCTAACTATGGCTACACCTTC. It specifies CASSFGPQVSNYGYTF.

This clonotype was counted ten times or more. The chain carries TRBV2 and TRBJ2-7; TRBD2 matches at 10 bases. The CDR3 spans 12 residues. CDR1 is SNHLY, CDR2 FYNNEI, per germline. Trimming took 8 bases from V and 3 from J; bases not matched to a gene: 1. The CDR3 DNA reads TGTGCCAGCGGGACTAGCGACTACGAGCAGTACTTC. Residues: CASGTSDYEQYF.

The table lists this clonotype with many counts. This chain joins TRBV11-2 and TRBJ2-5, with TRBD2 matching over 13 bases. CDR3 size: 14 residues. V shed 5 bases and J 7 bases; nucleotides not matched to a gene: 4. CDR1 is SGHAT and CDR2 is FQNNGV in the germline V gene. The CDR3 sequence: CASSTSGGAGTQYF. As DNA, the CDR3 is TGTGCCAGCAGCACTAGCGGGGGGGCGGGGACCCAGTACTTC. The variable domain in full, with the rest retrieved from reference TRBV11-2 and TRBJ2-5, is EAGVAQSPRYKIIEKRQSVAFWCNPISGHATLYWYQQILGQGPKLLIQFQNNGVVDDSQLPKDRFSAERLKGVDSTLKIQPAKLEDSAVYLCASSTSGGAGTQYFGPGTRLLVL.

This clonotype was counted many times. V usage is TRBV10-3 and J usage is TRBJ1-1; perhaps TRBD1 as D (5 bases). CDR3 size: 13 residues. Germline V CDR1 and CDR2: ENHRY, SYGVKD. V lost 7 bases to trimming and J lost 4 bases, with 13 bases between them. The CDR3, as DNA: TGTGCCATCACACAACAGGAGGGCACTGAAGCTTTCTTT. Its protein is CAITQQEGTEAFF.

In this sample, this clonotype turned up a few times. This rearrangement joins TRBV7-3 to TRBJ2-5; possibly TRBD1 or TRBD2 for D (5 bases each). Germline lookup yields CDR1 SGHTA and CDR2 FQGTGA. Trimming left V 3 bases short and J 5 bases short, with 10 bases between. This CDR3 comprises 13 residues. The CDR3, as DNA: TGTGCCAGCAGCTTCGGGGCTTTGGAGACCCAGTACTTC. This translates into CASSFGALETQYF.

This clonotype was observed at least ten times. This chain links TRBV5-1 with TRBJ2-1; D might be TRBD1 (6 bases). The CDR3 runs 17 residues. Between the trimmed V and J ends, which lost 1 base and 0 bases, there was a span of 14 bases. Germline CDR1 and CDR2: SGHRS and YFSETQ. The CDR3 DNA sequence: TGCGCCAGCAGCTTGCTATCTGGACAGAGCTCCTACAATGAGCAGTTCTTC. Residues: CASSLLSGQSSYNEQFF. Full variable domain (remainder filled in from reference TRBV5-1 and TRBJ2-1): KAGVTQTPRYLIKTRGQQVTLSCSPISGHRSVSWYQQTPGQGLQFLFEYFSETQRNKGNFPGRFSGRQFSNSRSEMNVSTLELGDSALYLCASSLLSGQSSYNEQFFGPGTRLTVL.

Many counts were recorded for this clonotype. This chain links TRBV7-9 with TRBJ2-1; D is uncertain. This CDR3 contains 16 residues. Between the trimmed V and J ends, which lost 0 bases and 1 base, there was a span of 10 bases. Germline values: CDR1 SEHNR, CDR2 FQNEAQ (reference sequence). The CDR3 DNA reads TGTGCCAGCAGCTTAGCCGGGCGTGTTTCCTACAATGAGCAGTTCTTC. Translation gives CASSLAGRVSYNEQFF.

At least ten counts were recorded for this clonotype. The chain carries TRBV30 and TRBJ2-1, with 11 bases lining up with TRBD2. There are 14 residues in the CDR3. J was trimmed by 7 bases and V by 5 bases; bases with no gene match: 7. Germline CDR1 and CDR2: GTSNPN and SVGIG (reference sequence). CDR3 coding DNA: TGTGCCTGGTTAGCGGGGGGGCCAGGGAATGAGCAGTTCTTC. As protein: CAWLAGGPGNEQFF.

This clonotype has ten or more counts. This sequence joins TRBV7-2 and TRBJ2-1; D gene ambiguous. Trimming pared 1 base from V and 9 bases from J, leaving 10 bases between. Germline assignment: CDR1 SGHTA and CDR2 FQGNSA. The CDR3 spans 13 residues. The CDR3 region is CASSLVGDSEQFF. The CDR3 DNA is TGTGCCAGCAGCTTAGTCGGCGATAGTGAGCAGTTCTTC.

This clonotype was observed at least ten times. CDR3 sequence: CSVGEKTYEQYF. The CDR3 DNA is TGCAGCGTGGGGGAAAAAACCTACGAGCAGTACTTC. The chain joins TRBV29-1 to TRBJ2-7, with D perhaps assigned TRBD1 or TRBD2 (5 bases each). Germline V gene lookup returns CDR1 SQVTM and CDR2 ANQGSEA. Trimming pared 6 bases from V and 2 bases from J, leaving 11 bases between. This CDR3 contains 12 residues.

This clonotype was counted at least ten times. This chain connects TRBV7-2 to TRBJ2-5; no reliable D call. The CDR3 consists of 11 residues. Germline V CDR1 and CDR2: SGHTA, FQGNSA. Trimming pared 5 bases from V and 2 bases from J, leaving 3 bases between. The CDR3 region is CASSIQETQYF. The CDR3 DNA reads as TGTGCCAGCAGCATACAAGAGACCCAGTACTTC.

At least ten counts were recorded for this clonotype. The V and J genes are TRBV11-1 and TRBJ2-7; no reliable D call. Trimming took 2 bases from V and 6 from J, leaving 11 bases between them. CDR1 and CDR2 from the germline V gene are SGHAT and FQDESV (reference sequence). CDR3 size: 13 residues. CDR3 DNA sequence: TGTGCCAGCAGCTTAAATCAGTGGGCCGAGCAGTACGTC. Translating it yields CASSLNQWAEQYV.

Many counts were recorded for this clonotype. The chain carries TRBV12-5 and TRBJ1-1; TRBD1 is a possible D gene (5 bases). The V gene lost 4 bases and the J gene lost 11 bases, with 17 bases spanning the gap. The CDR3 consists of 13 residues. CDR1 LGHNT and CDR2 FRNRAP come from the germline V gene. The chain's CDR3 is CASGWNVGAGAFF. The CDR3 coding sequence is TGTGCTAGTGGTTGGAACGTAGGGGCAGGCGCTTTCTTT.